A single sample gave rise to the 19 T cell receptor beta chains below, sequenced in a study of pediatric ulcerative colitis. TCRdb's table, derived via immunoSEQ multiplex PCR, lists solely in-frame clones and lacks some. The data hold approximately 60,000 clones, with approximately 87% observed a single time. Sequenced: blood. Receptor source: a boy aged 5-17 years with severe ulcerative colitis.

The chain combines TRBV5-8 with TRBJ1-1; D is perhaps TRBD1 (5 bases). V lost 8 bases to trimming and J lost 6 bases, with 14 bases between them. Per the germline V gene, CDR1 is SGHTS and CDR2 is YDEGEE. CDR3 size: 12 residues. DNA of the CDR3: TGTGCCAGTGACGACAGAAGCGCTGAAGCTTTCTTT. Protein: CASDDRSAEAFF.

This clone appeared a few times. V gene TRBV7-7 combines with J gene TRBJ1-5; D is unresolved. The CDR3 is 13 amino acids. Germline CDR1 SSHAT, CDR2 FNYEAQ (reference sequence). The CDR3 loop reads CARRSGDNQPQHF. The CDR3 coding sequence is TGTGCTAGACGGTCAGGCGATAATCAGCCCCAGCATTTT. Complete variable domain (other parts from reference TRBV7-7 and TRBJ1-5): GAGVSQSPRYKVTKRGQDVTLRCDPISSHATLYWYQQALGQGPEFLTYFNYEAQPDKSGLPSDRFSAERPEGSISTLTIQRTEQRDSAMYRCARRSGDNQPQHFGDGTRLSIL.

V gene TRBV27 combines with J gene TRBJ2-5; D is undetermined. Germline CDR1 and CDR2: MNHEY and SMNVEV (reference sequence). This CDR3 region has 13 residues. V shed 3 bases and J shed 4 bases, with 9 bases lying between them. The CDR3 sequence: CASSLVRRETQYF. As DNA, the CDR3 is TGTGCCAGCAGTTTGGTCCGGAGAGAGACCCAGTACTTC.

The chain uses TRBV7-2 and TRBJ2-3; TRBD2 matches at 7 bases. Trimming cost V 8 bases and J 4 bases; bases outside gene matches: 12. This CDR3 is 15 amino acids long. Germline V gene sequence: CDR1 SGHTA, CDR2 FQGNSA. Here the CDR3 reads CASHAGTTRSDTQYF. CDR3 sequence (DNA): TGTGCCAGCCATGCCGGGACTACAAGGTCAGATACGCAGTATTTT. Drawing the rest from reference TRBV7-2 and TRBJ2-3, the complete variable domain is GAGVSQSPSNKVTEKGKDVELRCDPISGHTALYWYRQSLGQGLEFLIYFQGNSAPDKSGLPSDRFSAERTGGSVSTLTIQRTQQEDSAVYLCASHAGTTRSDTQYFGPGTRLTVL.

This CDR3 is CASSPSPPPRFF. The CDR3, as DNA: TGTGCCAGCAGTCCATCCCCGCCCCCTCGGTTCTTC. The V call is TRBV6-5, the J call TRBJ2-1; D is unclear. The length of the CDR3 is 12 residues. CDR1 is MNHEY and CDR2 is SVGAGI in the germline V gene. Between the trimmed V and J ends, which lost 5 bases and 15 bases, there was a span of 17 bases.

The CDR3 is CASSLPPGAGSSTDTQYF. The CDR3 DNA reads as TGTGCCAGCAGCTTACCCCCTGGCGCAGGGTCTAGCACAGATACGCAGTATTTT. The rearrangement uses TRBV7-9 and TRBJ2-3, with a weak D call TRBD1 (5 bases). V was clipped by 2 bases and J by 0 bases, with 18 bases between them. Germline CDR1 reads SEHNR; CDR2 reads FQNEAQ (reference sequence). The CDR3 has 18 residues. The complete variable domain, with remaining parts taken from reference TRBV7-9 and TRBJ2-3, reads DTGVSQNPRHKITKRGQNVTFRCDPISEHNRLYWYRQTLGQGPEFLTYFQNEAQLEKSRLLSDRFSAERPKGSFSTLEIQRTEQGDSAMYLCASSLPPGAGSSTDTQYFGPGTRLTVL.

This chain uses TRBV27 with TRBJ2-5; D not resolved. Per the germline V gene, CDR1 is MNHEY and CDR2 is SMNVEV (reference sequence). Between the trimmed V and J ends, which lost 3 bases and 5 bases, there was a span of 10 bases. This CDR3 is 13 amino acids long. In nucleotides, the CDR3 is TGTGCCAGCAGTTTCGGTAAAGGGGAGACCCAGTACTTC. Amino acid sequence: CASSFGKGETQYF.

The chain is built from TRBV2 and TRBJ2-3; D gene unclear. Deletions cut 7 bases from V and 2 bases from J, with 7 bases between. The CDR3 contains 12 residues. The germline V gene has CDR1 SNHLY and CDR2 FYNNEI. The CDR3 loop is CASIGVTDTQYF. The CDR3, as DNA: TGTGCCAGCATCGGAGTCACAGATACGCAGTATTTT.

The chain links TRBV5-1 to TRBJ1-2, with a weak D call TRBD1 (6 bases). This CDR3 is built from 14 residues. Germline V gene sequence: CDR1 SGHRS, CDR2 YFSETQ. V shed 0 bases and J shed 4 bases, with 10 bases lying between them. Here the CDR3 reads CASSLGTVLYGYTF. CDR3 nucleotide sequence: TGCGCCAGCAGCTTGGGGACAGTCCTCTATGGCTACACCTTC. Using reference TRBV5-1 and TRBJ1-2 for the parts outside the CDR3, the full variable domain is KAGVTQTPRYLIKTRGQQVTLSCSPISGHRSVSWYQQTPGQGLQFLFEYFSETQRNKGNFPGRFSGRQFSNSRSEMNVSTLELGDSALYLCASSLGTVLYGYTFGSGTRLTVV.

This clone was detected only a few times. Here the CDR3 reads CASYQGAGATEAFF. DNA of the CDR3: TGCGCCTCCTACCAGGGGGCTGGGGCCACTGAAGCTTTCTTT. J is TRBJ1-1 and V is TRBV5-1; 8 nucleotides align to TRBD1. The V segment lost 10 bases and the J segment 4 bases; nucleotides outside the gene matches: 12. The CDR3 totals 14 residues. Germline CDR1 SGHRS, CDR2 YFSETQ. The full variable domain, its missing parts supplied by reference TRBV5-1 and TRBJ1-1, is KAGVTQTPRYLIKTRGQQVTLSCSPISGHRSVSWYQQTPGQGLQFLFEYFSETQRNKGNFPGRFSGRQFSNSRSEMNVSTLELGDSALYLCASYQGAGATEAFFGQGTRLTVV.

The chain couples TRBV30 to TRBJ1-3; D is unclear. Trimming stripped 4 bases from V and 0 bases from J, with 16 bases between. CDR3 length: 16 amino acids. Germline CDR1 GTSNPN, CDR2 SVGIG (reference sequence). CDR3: CAWTPSFETSGNTIYF. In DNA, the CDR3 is TGTGCCTGGACCCCCTCCTTCGAGACCTCTGGAAACACCATATATTTT. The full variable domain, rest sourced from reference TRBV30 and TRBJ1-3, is SQTIHQWPATLVQPVGSPLSLECTVEGTSNPNLYWYRQAAGRGLQLLFYSVGIGQISSEVPQNLSASRPQDRQFILSSKKLLLSDSGFYLCAWTPSFETSGNTIYFGEGSWLTVV.

DNA for the CDR3: TGTGCCTGGAGGATGACTAGCTCCTACGAGCAGTACTTC. Its translation is CAWRMTSSYEQYF. The V and J genes are TRBV30 and TRBJ2-7; D possibly corresponds to TRBD2 (6 bases). Trimming removed 3 bases from V and 0 bases from J, with 9 bases in between. The germline V gene encodes CDR1 GTSNPN and CDR2 SVGIG (reference sequence). CDR3 length equals 13 residues.

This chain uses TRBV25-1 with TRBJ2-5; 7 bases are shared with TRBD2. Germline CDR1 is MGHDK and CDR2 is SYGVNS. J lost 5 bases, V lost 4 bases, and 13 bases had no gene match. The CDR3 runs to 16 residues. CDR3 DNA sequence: TGTGCCAGCAGTGCTCCTAGCGGTACTCTGGTCGAGACCCAGTACTTC. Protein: CASSAPSGTLVETQYF.

The CDR3 spells CASSLSLAGGPRYEQYF. The CDR3 coding sequence is TGTGCCAGTAGCTTATCTCTAGCGGGAGGGCCTAGGTACGAGCAGTACTTC. The rearrangement links TRBV19 to TRBJ2-7; the match to TRBD2 covers 12 bases. The CDR3 extends over 17 amino acids. With V trimmed by 6 bases and J by 4 bases, 13 bases remained unmatched. Per the germline V gene, CDR1 is LNHDA and CDR2 is SQIVND (reference sequence).

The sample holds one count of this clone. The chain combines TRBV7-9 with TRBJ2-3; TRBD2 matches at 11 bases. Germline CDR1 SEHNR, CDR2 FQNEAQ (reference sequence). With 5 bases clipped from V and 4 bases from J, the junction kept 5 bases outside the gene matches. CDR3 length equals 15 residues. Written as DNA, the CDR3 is TGTGCCAGCAGCGCTACTAGCGGGAGTGCAGATACGCAGTATTTT. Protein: CASSATSGSADTQYF.

The CDR3 here is CASSVKEGSNYGYTF. CDR3 bases: TGTGCCAGCAGCGTAAAGGAGGGGTCTAACTATGGCTACACCTTC. V gene TRBV9 combines with J gene TRBJ1-2, with D possibly matching TRBD1 (5 bases). From germline, CDR1 is SGDLS and CDR2 YYNGEE. Trimming took 1 base from V and 0 from J, leaving 10 bases between them. The CDR3 has 15 residues. Supplemented by reference TRBV9 and TRBJ1-2, the full variable domain reads DSGVTQTPKHLITATGQRVTLRCSPRSGDLSVYWYQQSLDQGLQFLIQYYNGEERAKGNILERFSAQQFPDLHSELNLSSLELGDSALYFCASSVKEGSNYGYTFGSGTRLTVV.

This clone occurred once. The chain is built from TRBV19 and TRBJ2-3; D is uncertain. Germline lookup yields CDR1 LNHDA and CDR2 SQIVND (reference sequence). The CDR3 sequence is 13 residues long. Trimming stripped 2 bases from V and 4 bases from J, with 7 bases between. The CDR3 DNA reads TGTGCCAGTAGTATACGGGTCGCAGATACGCAGTATTTT. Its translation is CASSIRVADTQYF.

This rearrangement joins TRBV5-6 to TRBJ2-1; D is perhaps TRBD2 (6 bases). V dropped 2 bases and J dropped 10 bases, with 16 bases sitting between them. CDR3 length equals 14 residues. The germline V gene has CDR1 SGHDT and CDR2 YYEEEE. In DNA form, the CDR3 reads TGTGCCAGCAGCTTAGCCTGGGCGGGAAAAGAGCAGTTCTTC. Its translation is CASSLAWAGKEQFF. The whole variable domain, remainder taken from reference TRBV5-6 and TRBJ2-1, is DAGVTQSPTHLIKTRGQQVTLRCSPKSGHDTVSWYQQALGQGPQFIFQYYEEEERQRGNFPDRFSGHQFPNYSSELNVNALLLGDSALYLCASSLAWAGKEQFFGPGTRLTVL.

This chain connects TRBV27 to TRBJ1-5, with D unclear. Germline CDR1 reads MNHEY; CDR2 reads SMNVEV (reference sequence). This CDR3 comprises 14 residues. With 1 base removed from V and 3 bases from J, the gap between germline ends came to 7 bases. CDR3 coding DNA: TGTGCCAGCAGTTTATACGGTATCAATCAGCCCCAGCATTTT. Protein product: CASSLYGINQPQHF.